This T cell receptor (beta chain) was captured in a study of blood T cell repertoires in COVID-19. In the study overall: Acute and convalescent COVID-19 samples came from the United States, Italy and Spain. PBMCs, B-cell-depleted T cells, or T cells were the source of the cDNA or gDNA that made up the material.

Under the authors' procedure: The authors estimated nucleated cell counts from reference gene primer amplification. The assay was immunoSEQ multiplex PCR, and TCRdb's table has in-frame clones only and misses some. V and J calls and clone size are those listed in that table; D and trimming were worked out from the DNA. The profile shows about 170,000 clones, about four fifths of them singletons. Sequencing was done on a sample of peripheral blood. The sequence came from a man aged 70 or older with active or convalescent COVID-19.

As DNA, the CDR3 is TGTGCCACCAGCCAAATGAGGACTGGCTCTGGAAACACCATATATTTT. This gives the protein CATSQMRTGSGNTIYF. This rearrangement joins TRBV15 to TRBJ1-3; D remains unclear. The V gene's germline CDR1 is LNHNV and CDR2 YYDKDF (reference sequence). V lost 5 bases and J 0 bases, leaving 14 bases between the germline ends. This CDR3 has 16 amino acids.